This entry is about one T cell receptor (beta chain). The CDR3 runs to 17 residues. Trimming took 0 bases from V and 8 from J; bases not matched to a gene: 13. Germline CDR1 LGHNA, CDR2 YSLEER. The sample originates from a study of blood T cell repertoires in COVID-19. Assay used: immunoSEQ multiplex PCR; TCRdb lists only in-frame clones, some missing. Of about 230,000 clones listed, about nine tenths are singletons. The TCR comes from a man aged 50 or older with COVID-19, enrolled during active disease. The sample taken for sequencing was peripheral blood. The chain joins TRBV4-3 to TRBJ1-2, with TRBD1 matching over 9 bases. CDR3 protein: CASSQDRERDRVGGYTF. The CDR3 DNA reads as TGCGCCAGCAGCCAAGATAGGGAACGGGACAGGGTTGGCGGCTACACCTTC.